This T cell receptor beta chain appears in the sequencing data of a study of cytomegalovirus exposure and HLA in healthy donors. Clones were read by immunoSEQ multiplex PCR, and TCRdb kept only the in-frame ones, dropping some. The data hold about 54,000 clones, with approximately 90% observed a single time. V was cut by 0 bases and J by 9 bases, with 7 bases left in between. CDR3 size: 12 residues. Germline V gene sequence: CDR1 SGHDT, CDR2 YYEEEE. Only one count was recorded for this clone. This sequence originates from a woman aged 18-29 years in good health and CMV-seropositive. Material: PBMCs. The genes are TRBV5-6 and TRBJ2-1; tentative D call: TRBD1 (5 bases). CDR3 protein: CASSLGQREQFF. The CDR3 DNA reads TGTGCCAGCAGCTTGGGACAGCGTGAGCAGTTCTTC.